This TCR beta chain came from a study of T cell repertoires in cytomegalovirus infection (dated by TCRdb to the late 2010s). Notes on the research overall: Recently identified HLA-C-restricted CMV epitopes, whose presentation resists viral immunomodulation, were targeted by peptide stimulations together with well-studied HLA-B-restricted epitopes. Donor HLA type was relevant to the analysis, as public TCR beta signatures indicated carriage of CMV infection together with the matching HLA type. The full study reports these points: Carriers of CMV infection plus the relevant HLA type were discriminated by the cumulative frequency of public TCR beta family members in the study cohort and in an independent 352-donor cohort. The ex vivo response was dominated by HLA-C-restricted CMV-specific TCR beta clonotypes, and the single most frequent clonotype in two of eight donors was supplied by these HLA-C-restricted clonotypes.

Sequencing relied on an Illumina HiSeq 1500. Starting from the raw public reads, TCRdb applied fastp trimming at Q25, assembled clones with MiXCR and retained in-frame beta chains. Rows are unified per CDR3 protein, each entry keeping the most common DNA and genes. For this sample there are around 770,000 distinct CDR3 sequences; roughly 29% appear just once. The ten largest make up around 13% of the sample. The sample's treatment or condition, from its label and the paper: in vitro stimulation with specific CMV peptide epitopes to enrich CMV-specific T cells. The CDR3 covers 14 residues, taking in both the cysteine and the phenylalanine. This entry keeps only the CDR3 DNA: 42 bases, framed from base 1. Trimming removed 6 bases from V and 6 bases from J; the gene matches leave 11 bases unexplained. Details on this clonotype: Its antigen remains undetermined. Base qualities are not provided; no much larger clone lies one nucleotide away.

This receptor was identified in a human donor in good health (CMV status not recorded). Some clones in this sample may be carry-over from other donors' samples. The sequenced sample was cultured CD8+ T cells from PBMCs, obtained from culture after CMV antigen stimulation. The sequence joins TRBV12-3 or TRBV12-4 to TRBJ2-7; 7 bases in the middle match TRBD1. The CDR3 region reads CASSFAPGQTEQYF. The bases are TGTGCCAGCAGCTTTGCTCCGGGACAGACCGAGCAGTACTTC.